This paragraph covers one TCR beta chain sequence. The data belong to a study of T cell changes during pregnancy in multiple sclerosis. The assay was immunoSEQ multiplex PCR, and TCRdb's table has in-frame clones only and misses some. This table has 35,000 or so clones, about 88% appearing once. The V gene lost 8 bases and the J gene lost 5 bases, with 13 bases spanning the gap. The CDR3 sequence is 12 residues long. Germline CDR1 is MNHEY and CDR2 is SMNVEV (reference sequence). V gene TRBV27 combines with J gene TRBJ2-7; D not resolved. The sequence derives from a female donor with multiple sclerosis, enrolled in a pregnancy study. This material consisted of CD8+ T cells from peripheral blood mononuclear cells, taken in the third trimester of pregnancy. Here the CDR3 reads CASGLSQHEQYF. The DNA for the CDR3 is TGTGCCAGCGGGCTTAGTCAACACGAGCAGTACTTC.